Listed here is a single T cell receptor beta chain. The antigen remains unidentified. Generated by immunoSEQ multiplex PCR, the TCRdb table keeps only in-frame clones and is missing some. Here the sample spans roughly 70,000 clones, 85% to 90% being singletons. The data belong to a study of chemoradiotherapy in HPV16-positive cancers. For the study at large: Functional T-cell assays on two HPV16-positive patients' cells defined candidate HPV-specific clones and common TCR motifs.

Findings and caveats of the study: Only two HPV16-positive patients supplied the functional HPV-specificity definition. Candidate HPV-specific clones and E7-related TCR motifs grew in tumor during treatment.

V was pared by 2 bases and J by 2 bases, with 7 bases between. The CDR3 sequence is 14 residues long. CDR1 is SGHAT and CDR2 is FQNNGV in the germline V gene. Repeated repertoire sampling spanned the course of chemoradiotherapy. This chain uses TRBV11-2 with TRBJ2-1; D unclear. The sample here was blood, taken from a patient who underwent chemoradiotherapy. The TCR sequence derives from a human donor with HPV-associated anogenital cancer. In nucleotides, the CDR3 is TGTGCCAGCAGCTTAACCCAAGCCTACAATGAGCAGTTCTTC. This gives the protein CASSLTQAYNEQFF. The whole variable domain, filled in from reference TRBV11-2 and TRBJ2-1, reads EAGVAQSPRYKIIEKRQSVAFWCNPISGHATLYWYQQILGQGPKLLIQFQNNGVVDDSQLPKDRFSAERLKGVDSTLKIQPAKLEDSAVYLCASSLTQAYNEQFFGPGTRLTVL.